Listed below are T cell receptor beta chains from one sample, sequenced in a study of blood T cells in healthy people across ages. TCRdb re-derived calls from the 5' RACE reads in MiXCR, one entry per CDR3 protein. Of around 780,000 distinct CDR3 sequences in the sample, more than 50% were seen once. The source material was blood. The receptors originated from a middle-aged man in good health. CDR3s include the opening cysteine and the closing phenylalanine or tryptophan. A D gene is named only where the DNA matches it firmly. Only part of the rows carry a size: once, few, many, or a class if the clone is expanded.

CDR3nt	CDR3aa	j_gene	d_gene	v_gene	abundance
TGCGCCAGCAGCCCGGCCCGGGACAGGGTATCGAATGAGCAGTATTTT	CASSPARDRVSNEQYF	TRBJ2-3	TRBD1	TRBV4-1	once
TGCAGTGCACCCCTAGTTAATGAGCAGTTCTTC	CSAPLVNEQFF	TRBJ2-1	-	TRBV20-1	few
TGTGCCATCAGTGATGCTCAGACGAACACTGAAGCTTTCTTT	CAISDAQTNTEAFF	TRBJ1-1	-	TRBV10-3	-
TGTGCCAGCAAAACCCCGGGACAGGGGAGGTACGAGCAGTACTTC	CASKTPGQGRYEQYF	TRBJ2-7	TRBD1	TRBV7-2	few
TGTGCCAGCAGCGAAAGGCGGGGGGAAACCGGGGAGCTGTTTTTT	CASSERRGETGELFF	TRBJ2-2	TRBD2	TRBV11-1	-
TGTGCCAGCAGTCCCCCGTCTTCCGGTGTGCGCAGTTACGAGCAGTACTTC	CASSPPSSGVRSYEQYF	TRBJ2-7	-	TRBV28	-
TGTGCCAGCTCGCCCCCCAGGGGAATCTCCTACGAGCAGTACTTC	CASSPPRGISYEQYF	TRBJ2-7	-	TRBV18	-
TGTGCCACCAGCTCGGAGACTGAGTACGAAGAGACCCAGTACTTC	CATSSETEYEETQYF	TRBJ2-5	-	TRBV15	-
TGTGCCAGCAGTGGGGGACTAGCGGGGGGGACGACCCAGTACTTC	CASSGGLAGGTTQYF	TRBJ2-5	TRBD2	TRBV2	-
TGTGCCACCAGTGATTTAGATGGGGATACGCAGTATTTT	CATSDLDGDTQYF	TRBJ2-3	-	TRBV24-1	-
TGTGCCAGCAGCCAAGTCAGGACGGGAGCTAACTATGGCTACACCTTC	CASSQVRTGANYGYTF	TRBJ1-2	-	TRBV14	few
TGTGCCAGCAACCGAGAATCTACAGGGTATGAGCAGTTCTTC	CASNRESTGYEQFF	TRBJ2-1	-	TRBV2	few
TGTGCCAGCAGTTTGACTAGCGGGGGAGAGACCCAGTACTTC	CASSLTSGGETQYF	TRBJ2-5	TRBD2	TRBV28	few
TGTGCCAGCAGCCAGACCGGCGGGCAGGGGGCAGATCAGTACTTC	CASSQTGGQGADQYF	TRBJ2-7	TRBD1	TRBV9	-
TGTGCCACCAGTGATTTGGGGAGGACGGGGAACAATGAGCAGTTCTTC	CATSDLGRTGNNEQFF	TRBJ2-1	-	TRBV24-1	-
TGTGCCAGCAGCTTAGGAGACAGGGACCAAGAGACCCAGTACTTC	CASSLGDRDQETQYF	TRBJ2-5	TRBD1	TRBV7-9	few
TGTGCCAGCAGTTACTCGCAGAGTAGCGGGAGAGCAGATACGCAGTATTTT	CASSYSQSSGRADTQYF	TRBJ2-3	TRBD2	TRBV6-2/TRBV6-3	-
TGCGCCAGCAGCGAAGGACGTGTTTGGAACACTGAAGCTTTCTTT	CASSEGRVWNTEAFF	TRBJ1-1	-	TRBV5-1	-
TGTGCCAGCAGTTTGGGGGGGCTTCAGCCCCAGCATTTT	CASSLGGLQPQHF	TRBJ1-5	-	TRBV2	-
TGTGCCACCAGTGACCCCACTAGCGGGAGCTCGGAGACCCAGTACTTC	CATSDPTSGSSETQYF	TRBJ2-5	TRBD2	TRBV24-1	-
TGTGCCAGCAGCTTACCTTTGGCCCCGGGGCAGTTCTTC	CASSLPLAPGQFF	TRBJ2-1	-	TRBV7-2	few
TGTGCCACCAGCAGAGATCTCGGGCGTGAGACCCAGTACTTC	CATSRDLGRETQYF	TRBJ2-5	-	TRBV15	-
TGCGCCAGCAGCCTGATTTTCAGTGTTATGAAGCCCGGGGAGCTGTTTTTT	CASSLIFSVMKPGELFF	TRBJ2-2	-	TRBV4-1	-
TGCAGTGCTGAGGGCCCTGCTACCGAGACCCAGTACTTC	CSAEGPATETQYF	TRBJ2-5	-	TRBV20-1	few
TGTGCCAGCAGTCCATCGACAGGATTGAACACTGAAGCTTTCTTT	CASSPSTGLNTEAFF	TRBJ1-1	-	TRBV6-5	few
TGTGCCAGAACAGCCGGGACGACGCTCATCGAGCAGTACTTC	CARTAGTTLIEQYF	TRBJ2-7	-	TRBV12-3/TRBV12-4	-
TGTGCCAGCCGCCTCATAGCCGGTACTGGCTATGAGCAGTTCTTC	CASRLIAGTGYEQFF	TRBJ2-1	-	TRBV7-2	-
TGTGCCAGCAGCCAAGATAGGTGGCAGCCCCAGCATTTT	CASSQDRWQPQHF	TRBJ1-5	-	TRBV4-2	few
TGCAGTGCTAGAGATGCAGGGAGCTCCTACGAGCAGTACTTC	CSARDAGSSYEQYF	TRBJ2-7	-	TRBV20-1	few
TGTGCCAGCACCCCCGGGGGGGCGGATAACAATCAGCCCCAGCATTTT	CASTPGGADNNQPQHF	TRBJ1-5	-	TRBV7-9	-
TGTGCCAGCAGCTTAGGGGTCGACACAGATACGCAGTATTTT	CASSLGVDTDTQYF	TRBJ2-3	-	TRBV7-3	-
TGCGCCAGCAGCTTGGGCCGACAGGGGAGGAACAATGAGCAGTTCTTC	CASSLGRQGRNNEQFF	TRBJ2-1	TRBD1	TRBV5-1	few
TGCAGCGTTGAGCTCGGATACAACACCGGGGAGCTGTTTTTT	CSVELGYNTGELFF	TRBJ2-2	-	TRBV29-1	-
TGTGCCAGCACTGGGGGAACCCCTAATCAGCCCCAGCATTTT	CASTGGTPNQPQHF	TRBJ1-5	-	TRBV7-2	-
TGTGCCAGCAGTCCGAGGGTCCAAGTAGGCGGCTACACCTTC	CASSPRVQVGGYTF	TRBJ1-2	-	TRBV12-3/TRBV12-4	-
TGTGCCAGCAGTGGGTGGACTGCAGGGCCCTACAATGAGCAGTTCTTC	CASSGWTAGPYNEQFF	TRBJ2-1	-	TRBV2	-
TGCGCCAGCAGCCCGGGACGGCCGAACACTGAAGCTTTCTTT	CASSPGRPNTEAFF	TRBJ1-1	-	TRBV5-1	-
TGTGCCAGCAGTGAGCAGGGGTTAACCGGGGAGCTGTTTTTT	CASSEQGLTGELFF	TRBJ2-2	-	TRBV2	-
TGTGCCAGCAGCTCCCCAGCGACAGGTCCAACAGATACGCAGTATTTT	CASSSPATGPTDTQYF	TRBJ2-3	-	TRBV27	few
TGTGCCAGCAGTCTAAGGACTCCTCTTGGGGAAAAACTGTTTTTT	CASSLRTPLGEKLFF	TRBJ1-4	-	TRBV28	-
TGTGCCAGCAGCACAGGGGGCGGCGATGAGCAGTTCTTC	CASSTGGGDEQFF	TRBJ2-1	-	TRBV21-1	few
TGTGCCAGCAGTGACTCGGGGGGAGAGCAGTTCTTC	CASSDSGGEQFF	TRBJ2-1	-	TRBV6-4	few
TGTGCCAGTTGCCGGACGGGGGGTCATGGCTACACCTTC	CASCRTGGHGYTF	TRBJ1-2	-	TRBV19	-
TGTGCCAGCAGTTTAGTGGCTAACCCCCCCTACAATGAGCAGTTCTTC	CASSLVANPPYNEQFF	TRBJ2-1	-	TRBV28	-
TGCGCCAGCAGCTTGGGGGCGCCGGCAGATACGCAGTATTTT	CASSLGAPADTQYF	TRBJ2-3	-	TRBV5-1	-